The clone carrying this T cell receptor (beta chain) was found a few times. The target antigen is unknown. These data are taken from a study of blood T cells in healthy people across ages. Per sample, extraction of total RNA gave at least 6 micrograms in every case. CDR3 size: 13 residues. The V segment lost 8 bases and the J segment 3 bases; nucleotides outside the gene matches: 5. Notes on the study in general: When one million T cells were used, diversity estimates were thought to be underestimates.

A second PCR, run for 7 to 11 cycles, used a sample-barcoded 5' primer plus a J-beta primer mix. Via MiXCR, TCRdb re-called the 5' RACE reads, giving one row per CDR3 protein. The repertoire holds around 850,000 distinct CDR3 sequences, roughly 40% seen once, with over 10% in the top ten. The sequence was obtained from a man younger than 35 in good health. This chain uses TRBV12-3 or TRBV12-4 with TRBJ2-7; 9 nucleotides align to TRBD1. Material for sequencing was blood. The DNA of the CDR3 is TGTGCCAGCGCTGGGGACAGGGTCTACGAGCAGTACTTC. Translating gives CASAGDRVYEQYF.